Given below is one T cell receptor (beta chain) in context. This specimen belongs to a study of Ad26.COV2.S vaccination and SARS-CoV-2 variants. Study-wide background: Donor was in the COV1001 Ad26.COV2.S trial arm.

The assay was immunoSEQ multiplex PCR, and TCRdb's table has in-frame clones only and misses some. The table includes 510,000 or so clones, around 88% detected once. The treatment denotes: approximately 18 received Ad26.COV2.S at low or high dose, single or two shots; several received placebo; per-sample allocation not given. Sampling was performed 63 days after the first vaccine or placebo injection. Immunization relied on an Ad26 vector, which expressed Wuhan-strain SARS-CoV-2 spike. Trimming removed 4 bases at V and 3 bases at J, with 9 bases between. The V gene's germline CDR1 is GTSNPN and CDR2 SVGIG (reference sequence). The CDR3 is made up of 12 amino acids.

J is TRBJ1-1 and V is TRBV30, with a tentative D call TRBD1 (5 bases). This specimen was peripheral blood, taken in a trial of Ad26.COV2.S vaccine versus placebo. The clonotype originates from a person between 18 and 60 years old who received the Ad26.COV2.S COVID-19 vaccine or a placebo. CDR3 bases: TGTGCCTGGATACCAGGGCACACTGAAGCTTTCTTT. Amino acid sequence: CAWIPGHTEAFF.